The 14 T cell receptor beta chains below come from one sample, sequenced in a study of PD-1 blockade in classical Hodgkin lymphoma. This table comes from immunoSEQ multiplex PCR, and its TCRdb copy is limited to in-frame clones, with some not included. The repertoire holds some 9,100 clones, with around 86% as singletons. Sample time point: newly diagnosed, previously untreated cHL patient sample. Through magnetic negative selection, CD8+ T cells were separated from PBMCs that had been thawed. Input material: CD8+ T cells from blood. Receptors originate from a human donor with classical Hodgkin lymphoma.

The CDR3 nucleotides read TGTGCCTGGAGTGTACTCGGACGAGGTAGTTCCTACGAGCAGTACTTC. As protein: CAWSVLGRGSSYEQYF. This rearrangement joins TRBV30 to TRBJ2-7; D is unclear. CDR1 and CDR2 (germline): GTSNPN, SVGIG (reference sequence). Between the trimmed V and J ends, which lost 0 bases and 1 base, there was a span of 16 bases. The CDR3 has 16 amino acids.

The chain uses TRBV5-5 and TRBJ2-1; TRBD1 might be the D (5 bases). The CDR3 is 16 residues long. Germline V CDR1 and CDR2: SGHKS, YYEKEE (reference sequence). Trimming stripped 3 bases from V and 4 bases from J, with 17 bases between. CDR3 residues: CASSSLSAGQYNEQFF. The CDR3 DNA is TGTGCCAGCAGCTCCCTTTCGGCTGGACAATACAATGAGCAGTTCTTC.

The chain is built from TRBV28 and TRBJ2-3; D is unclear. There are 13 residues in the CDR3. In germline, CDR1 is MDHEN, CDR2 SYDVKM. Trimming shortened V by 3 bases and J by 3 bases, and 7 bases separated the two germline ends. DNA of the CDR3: TGTGCCAGCAGTTTTCGGGTTACAGATACGCAGTATTTT. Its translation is CASSFRVTDTQYF.

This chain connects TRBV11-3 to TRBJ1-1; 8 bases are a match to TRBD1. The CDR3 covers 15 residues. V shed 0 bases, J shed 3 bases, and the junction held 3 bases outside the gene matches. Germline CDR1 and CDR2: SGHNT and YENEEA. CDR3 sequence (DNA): TGTGCCAGCAGCTTAGATCCGGGACAGGACACTGAAGCTTTCTTT. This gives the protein CASSLDPGQDTEAFF.

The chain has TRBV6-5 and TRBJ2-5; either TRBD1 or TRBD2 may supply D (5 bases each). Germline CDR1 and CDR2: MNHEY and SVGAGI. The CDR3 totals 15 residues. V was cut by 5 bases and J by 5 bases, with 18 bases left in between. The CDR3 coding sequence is TGTGCCAGCAGTACCCCGACAGACCCGGGGGAGACCCAGTACTTC. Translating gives CASSTPTDPGETQYF.

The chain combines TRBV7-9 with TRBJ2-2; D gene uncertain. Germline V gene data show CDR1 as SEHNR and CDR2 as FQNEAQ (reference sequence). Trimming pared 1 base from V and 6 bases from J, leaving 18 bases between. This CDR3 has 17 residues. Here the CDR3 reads CASSLVPISIRSGELFF. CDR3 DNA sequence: TGTGCCAGCAGCTTAGTCCCTATCAGTATACGGTCCGGGGAGCTGTTTTTT.

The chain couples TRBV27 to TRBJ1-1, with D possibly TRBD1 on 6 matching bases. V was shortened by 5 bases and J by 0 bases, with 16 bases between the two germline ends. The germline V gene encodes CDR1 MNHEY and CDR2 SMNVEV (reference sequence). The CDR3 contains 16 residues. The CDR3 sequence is CASSPLQGGMNTEAFF. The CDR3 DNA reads TGTGCCAGCAGTCCGTTACAGGGAGGGATGAACACTGAAGCTTTCTTT.

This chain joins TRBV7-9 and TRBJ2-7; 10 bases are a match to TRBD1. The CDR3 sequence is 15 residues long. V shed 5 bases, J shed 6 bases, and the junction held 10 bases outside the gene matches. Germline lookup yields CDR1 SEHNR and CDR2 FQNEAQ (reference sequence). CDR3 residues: CASSPGQGIFREQYF. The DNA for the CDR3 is TGTGCCAGCAGCCCGGGACAGGGGATTTTTCGCGAGCAGTACTTC.

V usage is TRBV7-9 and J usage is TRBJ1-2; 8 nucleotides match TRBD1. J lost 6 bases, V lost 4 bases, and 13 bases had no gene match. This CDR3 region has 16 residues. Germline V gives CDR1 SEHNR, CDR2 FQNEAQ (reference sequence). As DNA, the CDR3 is TGTGCCAGCAGCTCCCCTTACTGGCAGGGGGCAGATGGCTACACCTTC. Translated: CASSSPYWQGADGYTF. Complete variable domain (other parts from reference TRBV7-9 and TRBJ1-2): DTGVSQNPRHKITKRGQNVTFRCDPISEHNRLYWYRQTLGQGPEFLTYFQNEAQLEKSRLLSDRFSAERPKGSFSTLEIQRTEQGDSAMYLCASSSPYWQGADGYTFGSGTRLTVV.

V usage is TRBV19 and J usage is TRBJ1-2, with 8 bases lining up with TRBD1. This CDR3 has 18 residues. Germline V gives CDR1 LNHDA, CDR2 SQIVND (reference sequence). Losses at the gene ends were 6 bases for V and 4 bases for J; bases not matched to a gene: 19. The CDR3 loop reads CASSPYKDRVVSSYGYTF. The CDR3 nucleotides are TGTGCCAGTAGCCCTTATAAGGACAGGGTGGTGAGTTCCTATGGCTACACCTTC.

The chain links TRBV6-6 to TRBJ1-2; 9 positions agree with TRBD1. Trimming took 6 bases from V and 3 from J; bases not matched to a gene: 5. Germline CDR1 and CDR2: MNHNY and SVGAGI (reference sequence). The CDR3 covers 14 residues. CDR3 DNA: TGTGCCAGCAGCCTGACAGGGGGAGACTATGGCTACACCTTC. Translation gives CASSLTGGDYGYTF.

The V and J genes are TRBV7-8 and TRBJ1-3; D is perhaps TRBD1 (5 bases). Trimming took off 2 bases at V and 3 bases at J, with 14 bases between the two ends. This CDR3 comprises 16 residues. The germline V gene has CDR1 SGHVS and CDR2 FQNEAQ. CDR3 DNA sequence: TGTGCCAGCAGCTTATACCGACAGACCATTGGAAACACCATATATTTT. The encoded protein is CASSLYRQTIGNTIYF.

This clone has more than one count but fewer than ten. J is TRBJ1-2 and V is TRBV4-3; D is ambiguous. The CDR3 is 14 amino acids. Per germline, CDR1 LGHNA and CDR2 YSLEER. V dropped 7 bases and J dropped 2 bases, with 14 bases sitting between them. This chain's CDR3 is CASKREVGNYGYTF. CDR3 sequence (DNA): TGCGCCAGCAAGAGGGAAGTGGGAAACTATGGCTACACCTTC.

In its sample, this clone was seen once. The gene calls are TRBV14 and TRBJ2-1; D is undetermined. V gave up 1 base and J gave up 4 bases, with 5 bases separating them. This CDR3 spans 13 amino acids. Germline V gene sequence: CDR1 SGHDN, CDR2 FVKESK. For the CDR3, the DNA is TGTGCCAGCAGCCAAGGGGGTTACAATGAGCAGTTCTTC. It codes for CASSQGGYNEQFF.